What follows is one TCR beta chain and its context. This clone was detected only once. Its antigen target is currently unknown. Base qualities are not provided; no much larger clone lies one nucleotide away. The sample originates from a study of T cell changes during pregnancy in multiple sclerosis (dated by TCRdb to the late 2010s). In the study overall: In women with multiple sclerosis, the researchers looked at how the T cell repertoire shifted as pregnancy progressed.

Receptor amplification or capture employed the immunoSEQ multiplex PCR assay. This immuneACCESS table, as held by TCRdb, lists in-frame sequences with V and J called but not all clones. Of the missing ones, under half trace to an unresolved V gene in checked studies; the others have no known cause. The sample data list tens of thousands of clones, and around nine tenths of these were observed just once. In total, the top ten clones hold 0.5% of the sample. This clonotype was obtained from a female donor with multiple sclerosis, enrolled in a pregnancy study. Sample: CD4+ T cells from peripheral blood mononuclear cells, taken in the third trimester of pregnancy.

The base sequence is TGTGCCAGCAGTCGACAGGGGTTTCCCAATCAGCCCCAGCATTTT. Its translation reads: CASSRQGFPNQPQHF. This receptor chain uses TRBV2 and TRBJ1-5; TRBD1 lines up with 8 middle nucleotides. Unmatched junction bases come to 6, with V trimmed by 5 bases and J by 3 bases. CDR1 and CDR2, per the germline V gene, are SNHLY and FYNNEI. From the cysteine up to the phenylalanine, the CDR3 has a length of 15 residues. Of all the DNA, just the CDR3 is kept, 45 bases in frame from base 1.